One sample yielded the 9 T cell receptor beta chains listed below, sequenced in a study of blood T cell repertoires in COVID-19. The protocol was immunoSEQ multiplex PCR, while the TCRdb copy is restricted to in-frame clones and leaves out a portion. The data contain some 81,000 clones, 90% to 95% of them singletons. Sequenced material: peripheral blood. These receptors all stem from a human donor with active COVID-19. The donor label of this sample is uncertain.

The chain carries TRBV7-9 and TRBJ1-3, with D perhaps TRBD1 (5 bases). Germline assignment: CDR1 SEHNR and CDR2 FQNEAQ (reference sequence). Trimming cost V 5 bases and J 2 bases, with 13 bases left between them. CDR3 length: 15 residues. The CDR3 here is CASSPGRQPGNTIYF. As DNA, the CDR3 is TGTGCCAGCAGCCCGGGCCGACAGCCTGGAAACACCATATATTTT.

This rearrangement joins TRBV7-6 to TRBJ2-2; TRBD2 aligns across 8 bases. There are 16 residues in the CDR3. The trim removed 2 bases at V and 6 bases at J, leaving 8 bases unmatched. Germline CDR1 SGHVS, CDR2 FNYEAQ. The CDR3 sequence is CASSLRDGRGAGELFF. DNA of the CDR3: TGTGCCAGCAGCTTACGCGACGGGAGGGGGGCCGGGGAGCTGTTTTTT.

Only one count was recorded for this clone. The chain links TRBV11-2 to TRBJ2-3; D not certain. The CDR3 has 13 residues. Trimming left V 8 bases short and J 1 base short, with 10 bases between. Germline CDR1 is SGHAT and CDR2 is FQNNGV. CDR3: CASPRSGTDTQYF. CDR3 coding DNA: TGTGCCAGCCCAAGATCGGGCACAGATACGCAGTATTTT.

This clone came up a few times. The V call is TRBV19, the J call TRBJ1-5, with 7 bases aligning to TRBD1. Germline CDR1 is LNHDA and CDR2 is SQIVND (reference sequence). Trimming removed 7 bases from V and 4 bases from J; junction bases left unmatched: 10. The CDR3 extends over 15 amino acids. CDR3 sequence (DNA): TGTGCCAGTAACCCCACAGGGGCCAATAATCAGCCCCAGCATTTT. Residues: CASNPTGANNQPQHF.

This chain uses TRBV6-6 with TRBJ1-6; 7 bases are a match to TRBD1. The CDR3 runs 15 residues. V lost 5 bases to trimming and J lost 5 bases; unmatched junction nucleotides: 6. Germline values: CDR1 MNHNY, CDR2 SVGAGI (reference sequence). The CDR3, as DNA: TGTGCCAGCAGTCGTACCGGACAGGATAATTCACCCCTCCACTTT. Translated: CASSRTGQDNSPLHF.

The V call is TRBV10-3, the J call TRBJ2-1; TRBD2 agrees at 8 bases. The germline gives CDR1 ENHRY, CDR2 SYGVKD. CDR3 length: 13 residues. The J segment lost 9 bases and the V segment lost 7 bases, leaving 8 bases of the junction unmatched. For the CDR3, the DNA is TGTGCCATCAACCAGCGGGAGACGGGTGAGCAGTTCTTC. This translates into CAINQRETGEQFF.

In its sample, this clone was seen once. The rearrangement joins TRBV5-4 to TRBJ1-2; no clear D. The length of the CDR3 is 12 residues. Trimming shortened V by 5 bases and J by 8 bases, and 13 bases separated the two germline ends. Germline CDR1 is SGHNT and CDR2 is YYREEE (reference sequence). CDR3 in amino acids: CASSSNNMGYTF. CDR3 nucleotide sequence: TGTGCCAGCAGTTCGAACAATATGGGCTACACCTTC.

The V gene is TRBV5-1, the J gene TRBJ1-6; D remains unclear. Looked up from germline, CDR1 is SGHRS and CDR2 is YFSETQ. With 1 base removed from V and 5 bases from J, the gap between germline ends came to 7 bases. This CDR3 is 14 amino acids long. The CDR3 sequence is CASSLNRDNSPLHF. For the CDR3, the DNA is TGCGCCAGCAGCTTGAACAGAGATAATTCACCCCTCCACTTT.

The chain couples TRBV10-1 to TRBJ2-7, with D tentatively TRBD2 (5 bases). The germline V gene encodes CDR1 WNHNN and CDR2 SYGVQD (reference sequence). This CDR3 is built from 12 residues. V was shortened by 6 bases and J by 7 bases, with 13 bases between the two germline ends. The CDR3 DNA follows: TGCGCCAGCAGCACCGACCCGGGGGAGCAGTACTTC. Protein: CASSTDPGEQYF.